This TCR beta chain was captured by sequencing in a study of vaccination effects on CD4 cells after COVID-19 (dated by TCRdb to 2021 to 2024). Notes on the research overall: To identify antigen-specific CD4+ T cell clonotypes by their expansion, the ViraFEST assay first stimulated PBMC with viral peptide pools and then applied TCR sequencing. Each participant got two doses of an mRNA SARS-CoV-2 vaccine, either BNT162b2 or mRNA-1273. Fewer than 2.5 million PBMC per well were cultured in IMDM with roughly 5% human AB serum, around 9.1 IU/ml IL-2 and gentamicin, plus 10 ug/ml peptides. The study compared SARS-CoV-2 spike-specific CD4+ TCR repertoires before and after mRNA vaccination in COVID-19 convalescent patients and infection-naive vaccine recipients. The full study included over 8 COVID-19 convalescent patients and several SARS-CoV-2-naive healthy vaccine recipients. The Oncomine TCR Beta short-read assay on an Illumina iSeq 100 was used to sequence cultures from other donors in the study.

What the work shows at the level of the full study, not this receptor alone: Clones induced by infection and clones induced by vaccination both contracted markedly at late timepoints after vaccination, which fits with T cell responses waning over time. The study was limited by a small number of convalescent patients and lacked early post-infection timepoints. In healthy vaccine recipients, vaccine-induced clones were almost all SARS-CoV-2 mono-reactive, with only 1 of 255 being cross-reactive with common cold coronaviruses.

Regarding this clone: The specificity of this receptor is unknown. One base away there is no much larger clone; base qualities are not given.

Preparation of the library involved the immunoSEQ multiplex PCR assay. DNA from the CD4+ T cells that had been cultured and isolated underwent TCR beta CDR3 sequencing. For the original study's pipeline: Non-productive TCR sequences were removed and reads were trimmed to the CDR3 region, keeping CDR3s of at least 7 amino acids. Antigen-specific clonotypes were identified using the MANAFEST web app by comparison of expansion in peptide wells against reference cultures. For clones to be considered positive, expansion at FDR<0.05 versus reference and all other wells, an odds ratio above 5, and a frequency above 0.1% in two replicate wells were required. Clonotypes significantly expanded in SARS-CoV-2 spike wells and in at least one common cold coronavirus spike condition were defined as cross-reactive. Levenshtein distance calculated with the stringdist R package was used to assess CDR3 similarity, and unrooted trees were constructed with ape in R 3.6.1. As stored in TCRdb, this immuneACCESS dataset retains in-frame rearrangements with V and J assigned. A fraction of the clones does not appear; measured against another copy, unresolved V genes explain less than half of the discrepancy, and the remainder lacks a known reason. The V and J calls and clone size come from that table; D and trimming were worked out from the DNA. The sample table lists 50,000 or so clones, 50% to 80% of them with a count of one. Roughly 5% of the sample belongs to the ten largest clones.

After removal of 2 bases from V and 3 bases from J, the junction retains 2 bases not matched to a gene. There are 14 amino acids in the CDR3, from cysteine to phenylalanine inclusive. Here the CDR3 DNA is all that survives: 42 bases in frame from base 1. Taken from the germline V gene, the CDR1 and CDR2 loops are SGHTS and YDEGEE. After around 10 days of culture, CD4+ T cells were isolated with the EasySep CD4+ T cell isolation kit. Negative nucleocapsid antibody results before and after vaccination confirmed that the healthy vaccine recipients had no prior SARS-CoV-2 infection. On days 3 and 7, half of the culture medium was replaced with fresh IL-2-containing medium. Each peptide stimulation condition was cultured in triplicate wells unless otherwise noted. PBMC were separated from whole blood using Ficoll-Paque Plus gradient centrifugation and were then either cryopreserved at -140C or used fresh. The QIAamp micro DNA kit was used to extract genomic DNA from the cultured CD4+ T cells.

The material sequenced was CD4+ T cells from PBMCs cultured without peptide, taken before COVID-19 vaccination. The rearranged chain carries TRBV5-8 and TRBJ2-1, with TRBD2 matching 7 junction bases. This receptor was identified in a human donor who received a COVID-19 vaccine. The DNA sequence is given as TGTGCCAGCAGCTTCAGCGGGGTCTACAATGAGCAGTTCTTC. It is translated as CASSFSGVYNEQFF.